The clone carrying this TCR beta chain was seen ten or more times. Its antigen remains unidentified. For TCR beta, libraries came from iRepertoire HTBI primers and Arm-PCR of CDR3 regions. TCRdb re-analysed the multiplex PCR reads in MiXCR, keeping a single row per CDR3 protein. This table holds under 300,000 distinct CDR3 sequences, just over 20% found once. Time point here: newly diagnosed GD, antithyroid drugs for less than 3 months. Preparation of the TCR library used RNA extracted from PBMCs. The data belong to a study of regulatory T cells in long-lasting Graves disease. Study conclusions and caveats: The study found TRBV28, TRBJ1-2 and TRBJ2-5 favored in persistent disease.

Germline loops: CDR1 MDHEN, CDR2 SYDVKM. The V end lost 2 bases, the J end lost 0 bases, and 14 bases lay between the germline ends. The CDR3 loop spans 17 amino acids. The V gene is TRBV28, the J gene TRBJ1-5, with D possibly matching TRBD1 (6 bases). The material was peripheral blood mononuclear cells (PBMCs), obtained at new diagnosis, from a patient treated with antithyroid drugs. This TCR was recovered from a female donor with Graves disease. The DNA of the CDR3 is TGTGCCAGCAGTTTACCCCTAGGACAGATTAGCAATCAGCCCCAGCATTTT. It yields the protein CASSLPLGQISNQPQHF. Based on the CDR3 plus reference TRBV28 and TRBJ1-5, the full variable domain is DVKVTQSSRYLVKRTGEKVFLECVQDMDHENMFWYRQDPGLGLRLIYFSYDVKMKEKGDIPEGYSVSREKKERFSLILESASTNQTSMYLCASSLPLGQISNQPQHFGDGTRLSIL.